This T cell receptor (beta chain) was recorded in a study of neoadjuvant nivolumab and ipilimumab in lung cancer (dated by TCRdb to the early 2020s). Regarding the study in general: In the NEOSTAR trial, nivolumab was administered intravenously at 3 mg/kg on days 1, 15 and 29, and the combination arm also received ipilimumab 1 mg/kg on day 1 only. The major pathologic response (MPR) rate in the intention-to-treat population in each study arm was designated as the primary trial endpoint. Of the 40 to 50 patients with operable NSCLC treated in the trial, roughly 23 were randomized to nivolumab monotherapy and some 21 to nivolumab plus ipilimumab. TCR repertoires were compared between pretherapy (baseline) peripheral blood and tumors resected at surgery after neoadjuvant immune checkpoint blockade. Seven patients had matched pretherapy and resected tumor pairs analyzed, with four treated with nivolumab and three with nivolumab plus ipilimumab.

Library preparation employed the immunoSEQ multiplex PCR assay. In the authors' own workflow: Repertoires were summarized by richness and clonality, and significantly expanded and contracted clones were identified between pre- and post-therapy samples. The table was pulled from immuneACCESS by TCRdb, which kept in-frame rearrangements only. Such tables lose some clones; where checked, under half of the loss comes from unresolved V genes, and the rest has no known cause. V, J and clone size were drawn from that table, and D and trimming were deduced from the DNA. The sample records 40,000 to 55,000 clones, approximately 90% of which are singletons. Approximately 3.5% of the sample is taken by the ten largest. The time point label, read with the paper, signifies: pretherapy, before neoadjuvant immune checkpoint inhibitors. Samples were obtained from the phase 2 randomized NEOSTAR trial, in which neoadjuvant nivolumab or nivolumab plus ipilimumab followed by surgery was tested in operable NSCLC.

A remark on this clone: Its specific antigen is unknown. Per-base qualities were not stored, and no clone one base away is much larger.

CDR1 and CDR2 (SGHRS, YFSETQ) derive from the germline V gene. From the cysteine through the phenylalanine, the CDR3 covers 14 amino acids. Kept here is only the CDR3 DNA, which spans 42 bases and is read in frame from base 1. Clipping removes 5 bases from V and 5 bases from J, with 5 as the unmatched junction base count. Study-wide conclusions, independent of this receptor: No significant correlation was found between TCR clonality and pathologic tumor regression, and only one major-pathologic-response sample was available for the clonality analysis. From pretherapy to surgery, increases in tumor T-cell richness and clonality were observed in three of three dual-therapy tumors but in only two of four nivolumab-treated tumors. TCR richness and clonality were greater in resected tumors than in tumor-adjacent uninvolved lung, and increases were seen in more dual-therapy-treated tumors. A small number of samples was subjected to TCR sequencing. Richness in tumors resected after neoadjuvant therapy showed a positive correlation with pretherapy blood TCR richness (Spearman R ≈ 0.78).

This TCR derives from an adult with non-small cell lung cancer. Some clones in this sample may be carry-over from other donors' samples. The chain was built from TRBV5-1 and TRBJ1-4, with 8 middle bases fitting TRBD1. The sequenced sample was blood, obtained before neoadjuvant nivolumab, alone or with ipilimumab. The bases are TGCGCCAGCAGATCGGACAGGGAGAATGAAAAACTGTTTTTT. This yields the protein CASRSDRENEKLFF.